This T cell receptor beta chain was captured in a study of T cells in women clearing cervical HPV infection. As for the study in general: Donors had HPV16-related CIN3 or worse; 2 had invasive cancer. For cases, blood was sampled a median roughly 150 days after lesion detection, interquartile range roughly 80 to 200 days.

A word on this clone: As yet, its antigen is unknown. Read coverage stops 3 residues before the CDR3 terminus; the germline J gene supplies the remainder.

Study results and caveats: Cases carried less TRBV6-7 than controls: roughly 0.11% versus 0.16%.

V was trimmed by 7 bases and J by 1 base, leaving 25 bases between them. The CDR3 loop spans 19 amino acids. CDR1 and CDR2 (germline): ENHRY, SYGVKD. TCRdb's table, derived via immunoSEQ multiplex PCR, lists solely in-frame clones and lacks some. The record lists some 24,000 clones, of which the ten most abundant hold roughly 7%. The TCR comes from a woman aged 18-70 years with a cervical HPV16 infection that either progressed to CIN3+ or cleared (not recorded which). This chain uses TRBV10-3 with TRBJ2-2; D is possibly TRBD1 (5 bases). The sample comprised blood buffy coat. This chain's CDR3 is CAITPFNRTHPMNTGELFF. The covered CDR3 bases are TGTGCCATCACCCCCTTCAATCGGACACACCCGATGAACACCGGGGAG.